This T cell receptor beta chain was sequenced during a study of cytomegalovirus exposure and HLA in healthy donors. PCR amplification relied on 60 Vbeta primers (plus 13 Jbeta primers). Libraries were prepared by immunoSEQ multiplex PCR; TCRdb keeps only in-frame clonotypes and omits some of them. The repertoire holds about 140,000 clones, with roughly three quarters as singletons. CDR1 WNHNN and CDR2 SYGVQD come from the germline V gene (reference sequence). The J segment lost 5 bases and the V segment lost 3 bases, leaving 13 bases of the junction unmatched. The CDR3 is made up of 18 amino acids. The chain couples TRBV10-1 to TRBJ1-1, with 12 bases lining up with TRBD1. The source is a male donor in good health and CMV-seronegative. Material: PBMCs. In DNA form, the CDR3 reads TGCGCCAGCAGTGATGGGGGACAGGGGGCTCCGTCGGGTACTGAAGCTTTCTTT. Its translation: CASSDGGQGAPSGTEAFF.